This T cell receptor beta chain was recorded in a study of blood T cells in healthy people across ages (dated by TCRdb to between 2014 and 2017). Concerning the study at large: Template switching captured roughly one uniquely barcoded TCR beta cDNA molecule per two T cells in model experiments. Four age groups were formed from the donors: young (average approximately 17 years), middle-aged (approximately 40), aged (about 68) and long-lived (82). To avoid experimental bias, donors of different ages were randomly spread across the sequencing lanes. To track age-related changes in TCR beta repertoire diversity, the study relied on deep sequencing normalized with unique cDNA molecular identifiers. Two additional independent replicas of 1 million unique cDNA reads from the same blood draw were analyzed for two donors (one aged 18 to 29 and one aged 80 or older).

Library method: 5' RACE. The sequencing machine was an Illumina HiSeq 2500. A second PCR of about 6 to 11 cycles was performed with a sample-barcoded 5' primer and a J-beta primer mix. Each TCR beta cDNA molecule received a unique molecular identifier from a template-switch 5' adaptor carrying 12 random nucleotides. Each sample yielded at least 2.5 million CDR3-containing paired-end reads. The Mint cDNA synthesis kit, primed by a TRBC-specific oligonucleotide, was used to synthesize first-strand cDNA from all RNA. Following uracil-DNA glycosylase treatment, all cDNA underwent a first 18-cycle PCR with the universal primers M1SS and BC2_uni_R. The study's processing was this. Normalization of each sample was performed by random selection of 1 million high-quality reads, each carrying a distinct molecular identifier. Instead of being binned into consensus sequences, reads with shared molecular identifiers were discarded. MiTCR, set to a Q25 quality threshold and the strictest error-elimination algorithm, was used for CDR3 identification, clonotype clustering and error correction. Lower-bound total TCR beta diversity was estimated with a nonparametric unseen species model using Euler transformation. TCRdb reprocessing: public reads trimmed at Q25 with fastp, clones called with MiXCR, in-frame beta chains kept. Identical CDR3 protein sequences are pooled into one entry, listed with their most common genes and DNA. These V and J calls derive from TCRdb rather than the authors' analysis. In this sample the table shows some 1.6 million distinct CDR3 sequences, approximately 32% of which occur a single time. The leading ten clones occupy approximately 11% of the sample.

On this clonotype: Its antigen is not yet known. No base quality information exists; no much larger clone differs at one position.

Unmatched junction bases come to 7, with V trimmed by 5 bases and J by 3 bases. CDR1 and CDR2 are read off the germline V gene (reference sequence) as MNHEY and SMNVEV. The CDR3 has 14 amino acids, counting the end cysteine and phenylalanine. The kept DNA is CDR3 alone, 42 bases in frame from the first base. The paper's findings and limits, for the study overall: Compared with the aged group, the long-lived group had more naive CD4+ T cells, fewer expanded clones and increased TCR diversity, a pattern suggesting age selection. Conclusive comparison of naive and antigen-experienced compartments was prevented by the profiling of bulk unsorted PBMCs. As age increased, observed TCR beta diversity per million T cells dropped in a roughly linear way, and a significant reduction was already evident by age 40. The CMV infection status of donors was not known, potentially confounding age-related changes in expanded clonotypes. Estimates of total diversity based on one million sequenced T cells were regarded as lower bounds and as underestimates. Observed TCR beta diversity correlated strongly with the percentage of naive T cells measured by flow cytometry.

The donors were about 40 Caucasian individuals from Russia, aged 6 to 90 years, who were systemically healthy. Each donor gave 8 to 10 milliliters of peripheral blood, drawn into EDTA-treated Vacutainer tubes. Ficoll-Paque density-gradient centrifugation was used to isolate PBMCs, with at least 6.5 million per sample. Trizol reagent was used to extract total RNA from the PBMCs, yielding at least 5.5 micrograms per sample. For every donor, flow cytometry on a PBMC aliquot measured the percentage of naive CD45RAhigh/CD27high T cells. The clonotype originates from a woman in her 30s in good health. The receptor chain draws on TRBV27 and TRBJ2-7, with 7 bases matching TRBD2. The sequencing input was blood. The CDR3 here reads CASSTAGTNYEQYF. Read as DNA, the sequence is TGTGCCAGCAGTACAGCCGGGACTAACTACGAGCAGTACTTC.